Presented here are 16 T cell receptor beta chains from one specimen sequenced in a study of blood T cell repertoires in COVID-19. TCRdb's copy holds only in-frame clones and misses some; the assay was immunoSEQ multiplex PCR. The table records roughly 500,000 clones, roughly 90% of them present only once. The sequencing input was PBMCs or T cells enriched from blood (not recorded which). The source of these receptors is a woman in her 40s who had recovered from COVID-19.

The gene calls are TRBV7-8 and TRBJ2-5; 10 bases line up with TRBD2. This CDR3 has 16 residues. The germline CDR1 and CDR2 sequences are SGHVS and FQNEAQ. V dropped 1 base and J dropped 2; count of bases not matched to a gene: 4. The CDR3 sequence is CASSLERTSGQETQYF. CDR3 in DNA: TGTGCCAGCAGCTTAGAGAGGACTAGCGGACAAGAGACCCAGTACTTC.

This clone was seen just once. This chain joins TRBV24-1 and TRBJ1-2, with D possibly matching TRBD1 (5 bases). V lost 1 base and J 5 bases, leaving 16 bases between the germline ends. This CDR3 contains 16 residues. Germline-derived CDR1 and CDR2 are KGHDR and SFDVKD. The CDR3 DNA sequence: TGTGCCACCAGTGATTTTGGATCAGCACGGGGGTATGGCTACACCTTC. Residues: CATSDFGSARGYGYTF.

The chain couples TRBV5-4 to TRBJ2-7, with 9 bases identical to TRBD2. The CDR3 contains 14 residues. Looked up from germline, CDR1 is SGHNT and CDR2 is YYREEE (reference sequence). The J segment lost 3 bases and the V segment lost 4 bases, leaving 5 bases of the junction unmatched. CDR3 sequence (DNA): TGTGCCAGCAGCGGCAAGCGGGAGGTCTACGAGCAGTACTTC. Its protein is CASSGKREVYEQYF.

This clone showed up just once. This chain uses TRBV6-1 with TRBJ2-3, with TRBD2 identical over 14 bases. Germline values: CDR1 MNHNS, CDR2 SASEGT. The CDR3 extends over 16 amino acids. The V gene end was trimmed by 1 base and the J gene end by 3 bases; junction bases not matched to a gene: 0. The CDR3 loop is CASSEGLAGGTDTQYF. The CDR3 DNA reads TGTGCCAGCAGTGAAGGACTAGCGGGAGGGACAGATACGCAGTATTTT.

The chain joins TRBV4-3 to TRBJ2-2, with D perhaps TRBD2 (6 bases). V was clipped by 1 base and J by 0 bases, with 6 bases between them. The length of the CDR3 is 15 residues. Germline CDR1 and CDR2: LGHNA and YSLEER. The CDR3 spells CASSQGLANTGELFF. The CDR3 DNA reads TGCGCCAGCAGCCAAGGACTAGCGAACACCGGGGAGCTGTTTTTT.

The chain couples TRBV6-5 to TRBJ2-5, with TRBD1 matching 9 bases. This CDR3 region has 15 residues. J lost 4 bases, V lost 5 bases, and 8 bases had no gene match. Germline lookup yields CDR1 MNHEY and CDR2 SVGAGI. The CDR3: CASSKRTGVGETQYF. The CDR3 region has the DNA TGTGCCAGCAGTAAAAGGACAGGGGTTGGAGAGACCCAGTACTTC.

This chain joins TRBV20-1 and TRBJ2-1; maybe TRBD1 (5 bases). Germline loops: CDR1 DFQATT, CDR2 SNEGSKA (reference sequence). The CDR3 is 11 amino acids. The germline V and J ends were trimmed by 5 bases and 9 bases, with 11 bases remaining between them. The CDR3 sequence: CSADAQGEQFF. Written as DNA, the CDR3 is TGCAGTGCTGACGCCCAGGGTGAGCAGTTCTTC.

The V and J genes are TRBV5-1 and TRBJ2-5, with 9 bases aligning to TRBD2. The CDR3 contains 16 residues. Trimming took 5 bases from V and 5 from J; bases not matched to a gene: 13. The germline CDR1 and CDR2 sequences are SGHRS and YFSETQ. The CDR3 reads CASSSPGLAGHETQYF. CDR3 nucleotide sequence: TGCGCCAGCAGTTCACCGGGACTAGCAGGTCATGAGACCCAGTACTTC.

The rearrangement joins TRBV28 to TRBJ2-7, with 11 bases that match TRBD2. Trimming cost V 3 bases and J 7 bases; bases outside gene matches: 8. From germline, CDR1 is MDHEN and CDR2 SYDVKM. CDR3 size: 15 residues. The CDR3: CASSLFIAGGHEQYF. CDR3 in DNA: TGTGCCAGCAGTTTGTTCATAGCGGGAGGGCATGAGCAGTACTTC.

The rearrangement links TRBV24-1 to TRBJ2-3; TRBD2 matches at 7 bases. Trimming at V came to 7 bases and at J to 4 bases, leaving 4 bases not matched to a gene. The germline V gene encodes CDR1 KGHDR and CDR2 SFDVKD. This CDR3 contains 13 residues. CDR3 bases: TGTGCCACCAGAGGCGGGAGTCCAGATACGCAGTATTTT. Translation: CATRGGSPDTQYF.

V and J are TRBV5-4 and TRBJ2-7; 8 bases line up with TRBD2. Looked up from germline, CDR1 is SGHNT and CDR2 is YYREEE (reference sequence). The CDR3 has 17 amino acids. Germline trimming cut 3 bases from V and 5 bases from J; bases unmatched to any gene: 16. DNA of the CDR3: TGTGCCAGCAGCTCCCAGCGGGGGAGCGGGAGTAGCGACGAGCAGTACTTC. Its translation: CASSSQRGSGSSDEQYF.

The chain couples TRBV7-2 to TRBJ1-2, with D possibly matching TRBD1 (6 bases). Trimming took off 0 bases at V and 3 bases at J, with 14 bases between the two ends. The germline V gene encodes CDR1 SGHTA and CDR2 FQGNSA. CDR3 length: 16 residues. This CDR3 reads CASSLAGGGAHYGYTF. CDR3 nucleotides: TGTGCCAGCAGCTTAGCAGGCGGGGGCGCACACTATGGCTACACCTTC. Looking up the rest from reference TRBV7-2 and TRBJ1-2 gives the full variable domain: GAGVSQSPSNKVTEKGKDVELRCDPISGHTALYWYRQSLGQGLEFLIYFQGNSAPDKSGLPSDRFSAERTGGSVSTLTIQRTQQEDSAVYLCASSLAGGGAHYGYTFGSGTRLTVV.

The table lists this clone with a count of one. The chain links TRBV19 to TRBJ1-1; the D is unclear. V was clipped by 5 bases and J by 8 bases, with 18 bases between them. The germline gives CDR1 LNHDA, CDR2 SQIVND (reference sequence). This CDR3 has 14 residues. CDR3 residues: CASSSRVEREEAFF. CDR3 in DNA: TGTGCCAGTAGTTCAAGAGTGGAGCGCGAGGAAGCTTTCTTT.

This rearrangement joins TRBV5-1 to TRBJ1-3, with D unclear. V lost 4 bases, J lost 0 bases, and 8 bases lay in between. The CDR3 covers 14 residues. The germline V gene has CDR1 SGHRS and CDR2 YFSETQ. The CDR3 reads CASSSGSSGNTIYF. The CDR3 coding sequence is TGCGCCAGCAGCAGCGGGAGCTCTGGAAACACCATATATTTT.

The chain uses TRBV6-5 and TRBJ2-7; 14 nucleotides line up with TRBD2. Per germline, CDR1 MNHEY and CDR2 SVGAGI. The CDR3 length is 16 residues. Germline trimming cut 2 bases from V and 5 bases from J; bases unmatched to any gene: 5. In DNA, the CDR3 is TGTGCCAGCAGTTACGGGACTAGCGGGAGTGACGACGAGCAGTACTTC. Its translation: CASSYGTSGSDDEQYF.

The chain links TRBV4-2 to TRBJ2-1; weak D call: TRBD2 (5 bases). Germline V gene data show CDR1 as LGHNA and CDR2 as YNFKEQ. The CDR3 has 16 residues. Trimming pared 0 bases from V and 3 bases from J, leaving 12 bases between. The DNA of the CDR3 is TGTGCCAGCAGCCAAGATAGCCCGGCGGGCTACAATGAGCAGTTCTTC. It encodes CASSQDSPAGYNEQFF.